Below are 2 T cell receptor beta chains sequenced from a single sample in a study of CD8+ T cells in alopecia areata. RNA was extracted and reverse transcribed into cDNA as the sequencing template. Some clones are missing from TCRdb's copy, which holds only in-frame ones; the method was immunoSEQ multiplex PCR. This table holds 190,000 or so clones, 58% found once. Treatment here: oral pan-JAK inhibitor, 5-10 mg twice daily. The sequenced sample was CD8+ T cells sorted from blood, obtained at week 24, from a patient treated with tofacitinib. These receptors all come from a human donor with alopecia areata.

This CDR3 reads CAWSHGLAGGYEQYF. The DNA for the CDR3 is TGTGCCTGGAGTCACGGACTAGCGGGGGGGTACGAGCAGTACTTC. V gene TRBV30 combines with J gene TRBJ2-7, with 15 bases lining up with TRBD2. This CDR3 is built from 15 residues. The V and J ends lost 2 bases and 4 bases, in that order; junction bases with no gene match: 3. Germline CDR1 is GTSNPN and CDR2 is SVGIG (reference sequence).

This clone was recorded at least ten times. The chain has TRBV19 and TRBJ2-1; no definite D call. CDR3 length: 12 residues. Trimming cost V 1 base and J 10 bases, with 8 bases left between them. The V gene's germline CDR1 is LNHDA and CDR2 SQIVND (reference sequence). This CDR3 reads CASSIVAQEQFF. CDR3 nucleotide sequence: TGTGCCAGTAGTATAGTCGCCCAGGAGCAGTTCTTC.